The source of this T cell receptor beta chain is a study of blood T cell repertoires in COVID-19. The authors' processing: Counts of nucleated cells, estimated from reference gene primer amplification, were obtained. Only in-frame clones appear in the TCRdb table, and some are missing; sequencing was by immunoSEQ multiplex PCR. From that table come the V and J calls and clone size; the DNA was used to work out D and trimming. The table lists 180,000 or so clones, roughly 76% of them singletons. The germline V gene encodes CDR1 MNHEY and CDR2 SMNVEV (reference sequence). The CDR3 runs 14 residues. Trimming pared 5 bases from V and 2 bases from J, leaving 10 bases between.

This clonotype originated in a woman aged 40-49 years with COVID-19, enrolled during active disease. Material for sequencing was peripheral blood. The V call is TRBV27, the J call TRBJ2-1; D is possibly TRBD2 (5 bases). CDR3 sequence (DNA): TGTGCCAGCAGTGGGCTAGCCGCCTACAATGAGCAGTTCTTC. As protein: CASSGLAAYNEQFF.